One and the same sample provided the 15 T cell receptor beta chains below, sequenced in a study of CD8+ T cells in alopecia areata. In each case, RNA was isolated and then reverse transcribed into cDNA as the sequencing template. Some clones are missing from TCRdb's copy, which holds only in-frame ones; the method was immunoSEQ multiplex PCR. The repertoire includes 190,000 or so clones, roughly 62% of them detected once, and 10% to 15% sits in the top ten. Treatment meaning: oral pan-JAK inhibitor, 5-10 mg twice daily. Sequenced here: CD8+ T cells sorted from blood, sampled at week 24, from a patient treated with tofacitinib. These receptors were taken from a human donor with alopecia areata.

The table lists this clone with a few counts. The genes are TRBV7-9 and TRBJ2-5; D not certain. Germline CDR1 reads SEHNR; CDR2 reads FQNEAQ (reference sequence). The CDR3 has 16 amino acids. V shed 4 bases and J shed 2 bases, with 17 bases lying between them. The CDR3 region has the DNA TGTGCCAGCAGCTCCGCGCTGGAGCAGGCGCAAGAGACCCAGTACTTC. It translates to CASSSALEQAQETQYF.

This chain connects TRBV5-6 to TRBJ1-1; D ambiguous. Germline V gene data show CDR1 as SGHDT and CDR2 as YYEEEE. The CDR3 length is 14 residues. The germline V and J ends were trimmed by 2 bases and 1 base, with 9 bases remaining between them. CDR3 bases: TGTGCCAGCAGCTTCCCCTCAGGGAACACTGAAGCTTTCTTT. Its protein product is CASSFPSGNTEAFF. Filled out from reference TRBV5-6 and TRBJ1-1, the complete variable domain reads DAGVTQSPTHLIKTRGQQVTLRCSPKSGHDTVSWYQQALGQGPQFIFQYYEEEERQRGNFPDRFSGHQFPNYSSELNVNALLLGDSALYLCASSFPSGNTEAFFGQGTRLTVV.

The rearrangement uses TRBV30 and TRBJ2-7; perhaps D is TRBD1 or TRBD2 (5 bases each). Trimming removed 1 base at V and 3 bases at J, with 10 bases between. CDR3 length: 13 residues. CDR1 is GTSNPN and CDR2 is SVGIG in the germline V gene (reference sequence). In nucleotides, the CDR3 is TGTGCCTGGAGTGGGGACCATGACTACGAGCAGTACTTC. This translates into CAWSGDHDYEQYF.

In nucleotides, the CDR3 is TGCAGCGTCCCTACAGAGTATGGCTACACCTTC. Its translation is CSVPTEYGYTF. This sequence joins TRBV29-1 and TRBJ1-2; no firm D call. Germline V gene sequence: CDR1 SQVTM, CDR2 ANQGSEA. The CDR3 covers 11 residues. Trimming cost V 6 bases and J 5 bases, with 10 bases left between them.

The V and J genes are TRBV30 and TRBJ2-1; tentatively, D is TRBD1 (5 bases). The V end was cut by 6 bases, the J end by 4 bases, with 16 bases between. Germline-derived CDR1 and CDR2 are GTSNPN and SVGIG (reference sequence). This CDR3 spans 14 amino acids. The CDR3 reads CACHTGLLYNEQFF. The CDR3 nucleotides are TGTGCCTGCCATACAGGCCTATTATACAATGAGCAGTTCTTC.

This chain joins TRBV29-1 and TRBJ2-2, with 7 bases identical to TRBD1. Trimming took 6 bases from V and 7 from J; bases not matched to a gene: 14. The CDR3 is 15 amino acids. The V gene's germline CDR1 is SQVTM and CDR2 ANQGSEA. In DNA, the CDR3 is TGCAGCGTCCGTCCCAGGGACAGCCTGAGCGGGGAGCTGTTTTTT. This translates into CSVRPRDSLSGELFF.

CDR3 in amino acids: CASSPSGGYSYEQYF. CDR3 bases: TGTGCCAGCAGTCCAAGCGGGGGGTACTCCTACGAGCAGTACTTC. This chain joins TRBV7-9 and TRBJ2-7; 9 bases fit TRBD2. The V segment lost 6 bases and the J segment 0 bases; nucleotides outside the gene matches: 6. CDR1 is SEHNR and CDR2 is FQNEAQ in the germline V gene (reference sequence). The CDR3 length is 15 residues.

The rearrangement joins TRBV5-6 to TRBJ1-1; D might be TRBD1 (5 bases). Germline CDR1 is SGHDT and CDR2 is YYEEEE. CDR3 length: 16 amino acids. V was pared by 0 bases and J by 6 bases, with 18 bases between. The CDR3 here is CASSLGGTHVVSEAFF. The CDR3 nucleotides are TGTGCCAGCAGCTTGGGGGGGACCCACGTTGTTTCTGAAGCTTTCTTT.

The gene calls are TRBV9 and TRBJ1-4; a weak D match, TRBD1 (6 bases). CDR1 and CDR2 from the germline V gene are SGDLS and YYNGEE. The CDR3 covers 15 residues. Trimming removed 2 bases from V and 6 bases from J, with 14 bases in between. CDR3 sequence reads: CASSVTAGGHEKLFF. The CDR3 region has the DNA TGTGCCAGCAGCGTCACCGCCGGGGGCCATGAAAAACTGTTTTTT.

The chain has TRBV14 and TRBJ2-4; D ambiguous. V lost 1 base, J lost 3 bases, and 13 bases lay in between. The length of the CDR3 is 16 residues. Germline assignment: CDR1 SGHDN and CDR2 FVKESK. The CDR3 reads CASSQAAGSGKNIQYF. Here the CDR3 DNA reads TGTGCCAGCAGCCAAGCGGCAGGCTCGGGCAAAAACATTCAGTACTTC.

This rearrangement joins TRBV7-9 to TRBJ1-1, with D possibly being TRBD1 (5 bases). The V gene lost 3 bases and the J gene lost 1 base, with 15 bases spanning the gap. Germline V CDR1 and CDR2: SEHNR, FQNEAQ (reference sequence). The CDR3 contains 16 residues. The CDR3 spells CASSLVPGAENTEAFF. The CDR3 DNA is TGTGCCAGCAGCTTGGTTCCCGGGGCAGAGAACACTGAAGCTTTCTTT.

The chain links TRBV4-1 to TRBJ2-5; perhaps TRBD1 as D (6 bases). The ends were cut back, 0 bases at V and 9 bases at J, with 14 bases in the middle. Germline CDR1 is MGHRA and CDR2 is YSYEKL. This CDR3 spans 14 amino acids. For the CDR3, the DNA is TGCGCCAGCAGCCAAGAGACCCGGGACACTTCCCAGTACTTC. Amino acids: CASSQETRDTSQYF.

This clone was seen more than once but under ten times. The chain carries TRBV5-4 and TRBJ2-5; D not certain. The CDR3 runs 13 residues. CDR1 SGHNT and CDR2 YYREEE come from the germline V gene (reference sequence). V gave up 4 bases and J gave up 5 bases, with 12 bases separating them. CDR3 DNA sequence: TGTGCCAGCAGCCCCCAGGTTTGGGAGACCCAGTACTTC. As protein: CASSPQVWETQYF. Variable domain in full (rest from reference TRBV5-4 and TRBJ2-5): ETGVTQSPTHLIKTRGQQVTLRCSSQSGHNTVSWYQQALGQGPQFIFQYYREEENGRGNFPPRFSGLQFPNYSSELNVNALELDDSALYLCASSPQVWETQYFGPGTRLLVL.

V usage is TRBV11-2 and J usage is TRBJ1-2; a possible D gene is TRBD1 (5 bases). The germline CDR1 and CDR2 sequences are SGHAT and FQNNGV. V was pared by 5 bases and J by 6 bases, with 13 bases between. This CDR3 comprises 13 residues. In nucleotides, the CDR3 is TGTGCCAGCAGCCCCGACCCAGGGCATGGCTACACCTTC. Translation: CASSPDPGHGYTF. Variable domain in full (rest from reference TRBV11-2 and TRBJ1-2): EAGVAQSPRYKIIEKRQSVAFWCNPISGHATLYWYQQILGQGPKLLIQFQNNGVVDDSQLPKDRFSAERLKGVDSTLKIQPAKLEDSAVYLCASSPDPGHGYTFGSGTRLTVV.

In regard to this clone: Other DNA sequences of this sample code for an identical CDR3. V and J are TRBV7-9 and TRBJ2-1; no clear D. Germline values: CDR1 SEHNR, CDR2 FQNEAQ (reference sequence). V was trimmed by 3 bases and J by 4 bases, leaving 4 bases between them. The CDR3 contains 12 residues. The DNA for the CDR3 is TGTGCCAGCAGCTTGGGTTACAATGAGCAGTTCTTC. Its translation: CASSLGYNEQFF.